This TCR beta chain came from a study of cytomegalovirus exposure and HLA in healthy donors. Overall study: An early data release held some 85 million unique TCRs from HLA-typed donors. Overall study findings and caveats: In vitro confirmation showed a few CMV-associated chains to be CMV antigen specific. Researchers counted around 170 TCR beta chains as cytomegalovirus-associated.

The ends were cut back, 4 bases at V and 6 bases at J, with 13 bases in the middle. Per germline, CDR1 MGHRA and CDR2 YSYEKL. The CDR3 length is 13 residues. Donors sampled were nominally healthy, though unrecorded immune exposures were likely. The PCR ran on 60 Vbeta and 13 Jbeta primers. Profiling relied on immunoSEQ multiplex PCR, and the TCRdb table lists in-frame clones only, not all of them. This specimen shows tens of thousands of clones; the ten leading clones hold around 5%. Remarks on this clone: What it binds is unknown.

The V call is TRBV4-1, the J call TRBJ2-7; D not certain. Sequences were obtained from PBMCs. This clonotype originated in a woman aged 40-49 years in good health and CMV-seropositive. This chain's CDR3 is CASSRVVRGEQYF. The CDR3 DNA reads TGCGCCAGCAGCCGAGTGGTCCGTGGCGAGCAGTACTTC.